The TCR beta chain described here comes from a study of blood T cell repertoires in COVID-19. Study context: Sites in the United States, Italy and Spain provided acute and convalescent COVID-19 samples. From T cells, B-cell-depleted T cells, or PBMCs came the material, which was cDNA or gDNA.

Germline values: CDR1 SGDLS, CDR2 YYNGEE. The CDR3 sequence is 13 residues long. Trimming left V 0 bases short and J 4 bases short, with 6 bases between. How the authors handled the data: Estimation of nucleated cell counts relied on the amplification of reference gene primers. The assay was immunoSEQ multiplex PCR, and TCRdb's table has in-frame clones only and misses some. Clonal size and the V and J genes are those of that table, whereas D and trimming came from the DNA. The table lists approximately 190,000 clones, under 85% of them singletons, with around 6.1% in the top ten. The sample consisted of peripheral blood. This receptor was identified in a woman aged 40-49 years with acute or convalescent COVID-19. J is TRBJ2-3 and V is TRBV9; D may be TRBD1 (6 bases). The CDR3 protein is CASSVGQADTQYF. The CDR3 coding sequence is TGTGCCAGCAGCGTAGGACAGGCAGATACGCAGTATTTT.